Listed below are T cell receptor beta chains from one sample, sequenced in a study of cytomegalovirus exposure and HLA in healthy donors. Measured with immunoSEQ multiplex PCR; TCRdb has only the in-frame clones, and not every one. The table records 150,000 to 200,000 clones, over 60% of them present only once. The sample comprised PBMCs. These receptors all come from a male donor in good health and CMV-seronegative. Each CDR3 is given with its conserved first and last residue. The order of the fields is V gene, D gene, clone size, J gene, CDR3 DNA, CDR3 protein. The D gene is left open where the match is weak. Rows may omit the clone size; those that give it use once, few, many or a size class.

TRBV12-5	TRBD2	.	TRBJ2-1	TGTGCTAGTGGTTTGGTACGAAGCTCTAGCGGAGAGGCCCCCGACATTGAGCAGTTCTTC	CASGLVRSSSGEAPDIEQFF
TRBV7-6	.	.	TRBJ1-2	TGTGCCAGCAGCCCGGGGGGGATCACTAACTATGGCTACACCTTC	CASSPGGITNYGYTF
TRBV7-9	TRBD1	few	TRBJ1-1	TGTGCCAGCAGCTTTTACAGGGGGTTGGAAGCTTTCTTT	CASSFYRGLEAFF
TRBV30	.	.	TRBJ2-6	TGTGCCTGGAGTGCAGGGTTCTCTGGGGCCAACGTCCTGACTTTC	CAWSAGFSGANVLTF
TRBV6-6	.	.	TRBJ2-3	TGTGCCAGCAGGACAGCTTCTAGCACAGATACGCAGTATTTT	CASRTASSTDTQYF
TRBV2	TRBD2	.	TRBJ2-2	TGTGCCAGCAGTCCGCAGTCGCTAGCGGGAAATACCGGGGAGCTGTTTTTT	CASSPQSLAGNTGELFF
TRBV6-5	TRBD1	.	TRBJ2-7	TGTGCCAGCAGTGCCAGCCGGGACAGTACCTACGAGCAGTACTTC	CASSASRDSTYEQYF
TRBV11-2	TRBD1	.	TRBJ1-5	TGTGCCAGCAGCCTCGGGACAGGGGGACCCATGGCCCAGCATTTT	CASSLGTGGPMAQHF
TRBV7-3	.	.	TRBJ2-5	TGTGCCAGCAGCTTAGAGCCGGGACAAGAGACCCAGTACTTC	CASSLEPGQETQYF
TRBV2	.	.	TRBJ1-1	TGTGCCAGCAGGGATACAGGTACTGAAGCTTTCTTT	CASRDTGTEAFF